The rows below give T cell receptor beta chains drawn from one sample of a study of Ad26.COV2.S vaccination and SARS-CoV-2 variants. Here immunoSEQ multiplex PCR was the method, and the copy in TCRdb shows in-frame clones only, minus some. The sample records a few hundred thousand clones, approximately 90% being singletons. The sample here was peripheral blood, taken in a trial of Ad26.COV2.S vaccine versus placebo. The receptor source for this set is a person aged 18-65 years who received the Ad26.COV2.S COVID-19 vaccine or a placebo. The CDR3 runs from the conserved cysteine through the conserved F or W. The D gene is left open where the match is weak. Clone sizes are given selectively: once, few, many, or a class where the clone is expanded.

cdr3_nt cdr3_aa d_call v_call clone_size j_call
TGTGCCAGCAGTGATCGATCGGGACAGGGTGCTGGAAACACCATATATTTT CASSDRSGQGAGNTIYF TRBD1 TRBV6-4 - TRBJ1-3
TGTGCCAGCTCACCCGTCGACAGGGTATCAGGAAACACCATATATTTT CASSPVDRVSGNTIYF TRBD1 TRBV18 - TRBJ1-3
TGTGCCAGTAGGGGGACTAGCGGGGGAGTATACAATGAGCAGTTCTTC CASRGTSGGVYNEQFF TRBD2 TRBV19 few TRBJ2-1
TGTGCCAGCAGTTTAACTGGCACAGATACGCAGTATTTT CASSLTGTDTQYF - TRBV27 once TRBJ2-3
TGTGCCAGCAGCCCATTAGCGGGGGGCACAGATACGCAGTATTTT CASSPLAGGTDTQYF TRBD2 TRBV11-2 - TRBJ2-3
TGTGCCAGCAGCCTCCGGACTACTGGGGGAGAGACCCAGTACTTC CASSLRTTGGETQYF - TRBV3-1/TRBV3-2 - TRBJ2-5
TGCGCCAGCAGCGCCGGGACAGGGCAAGAGACCCAGTACTTC CASSAGTGQETQYF TRBD1 TRBV5-1 - TRBJ2-5
TGCGCCAGCAGCCCACCCTCGGCAGGGGGGATAGTGAGCACCGGGGAGCTGTTTTTT CASSPPSAGGIVSTGELFF - TRBV4-3 once TRBJ2-2
TGTGCCAGCAGCCCTGAGGGACTTTTAAATGAGCAGTTCTTC CASSPEGLLNEQFF - TRBV3-1/TRBV3-2 - TRBJ2-1
TGTGCCAGCAGTTCTCCGCCTACCTACGAGCAGTACTTC CASSSPPTYEQYF - TRBV27 - TRBJ2-7
TGTGCCACCACTGGACTAGCCCCGACCCAGTACTTC CATTGLAPTQYF TRBD2 TRBV6-5 - TRBJ2-5
TGTGCCAGCAGCTCTAGCGGGGGGGCTGCAGAGACCCAGTACTTC CASSSSGGAAETQYF TRBD2 TRBV11-3 - TRBJ2-5
TGTGCCAGCAGCCAACCCGGGACGCCTTATGGCTACACCTTC CASSQPGTPYGYTF - TRBV3-1/TRBV3-2 - TRBJ1-2
TGTGCCAGCAGCGTAAGGACAGGGGGCGCGGGAGACATTCAGTACTTC CASSVRTGGAGDIQYF TRBD1 TRBV9 - TRBJ2-4
TGTGCCAGCAGCTTAGCGGGAGGGCCCAGCACAGATACGCAGTATTTT CASSLAGGPSTDTQYF TRBD2 TRBV7-3 - TRBJ2-3
TGTGCCAGCAGCCAACCCCGAAGGAGCGGGGGGGATACGCAGTATTTT CASSQPRRSGGDTQYF TRBD2 TRBV3-1/TRBV3-2 - TRBJ2-3
TGTGCCACCAGTGATTCCGGTTTAGGGGAGACCCAGTACTTC CATSDSGLGETQYF - TRBV24-1 - TRBJ2-5
TGTGCCAGCAGCGCACCTCGGGGGGGGCACACAGATACGCAGTATTTT CASSAPRGGHTDTQYF TRBD2 TRBV9 - TRBJ2-3
TGTGCCAGCAGCCATGAAGGCAGGCGACTCACAGATACGCAGTATTTT CASSHEGRRLTDTQYF - TRBV14 - TRBJ2-3
TGTGCCAGCAGCTTAGATACCTGGCCCGAGGGCTACACCTTC CASSLDTWPEGYTF - TRBV7-9 once TRBJ1-2
TGTGCCAGCAAGCCCGGGACTAGCGGCCTTCTGGAGCAGTTCTTC CASKPGTSGLLEQFF TRBD2 TRBV27 - TRBJ2-1
TGTGCCAGCAGCCAAGAGGCTAGCGGGGGCTGGGGCAATGAGCAGTTCTTC CASSQEASGGWGNEQFF TRBD2 TRBV4-2 - TRBJ2-1
TGCAGCGTTGATCTAGCGGCGACGGGAACCGGGGAGCTGTTTTTT CSVDLAATGTGELFF TRBD2 TRBV29-1 - TRBJ2-2
TGTGCCAGCAGCCTGAACAGGGGAAGCAATCAGCCCCAGCATTTT CASSLNRGSNQPQHF TRBD1 TRBV7-9 - TRBJ1-5
TGTGCCAGCAGCACCCGGGACAGGACTAACTATGGCTACACCTTC CASSTRDRTNYGYTF TRBD1 TRBV9 - TRBJ1-2
TGCGCCAGCAGTCAATCACGAGGAGCACCCCTGGGGGAAGAGCAGTACTTC CASSQSRGAPLGEEQYF - TRBV23-1 - TRBJ2-7
TGTGCCACCAGCAGCCTGGGACTAGCGGGAGAGACACCAATCTTAAACATTCAGTACTTC CATSSLGLAGETPILNIQYF TRBD2 TRBV15 - TRBJ2-4
TGCGCCAGCAGCCAAGATTCCAGAGCGCTGGGGACCCAGTACTTC CASSQDSRALGTQYF - TRBV4-3 - TRBJ2-5
TGTGCCAGCTCACCAAAGGTTAACTCTGGGGCCAACGTCCTGACTTTC CASSPKVNSGANVLTF - TRBV18 - TRBJ2-6
TGTGCCACCAGTGATTGGACAGCGCGGTTAGCCAAAAACATTCAGTACTTC CATSDWTARLAKNIQYF - TRBV24-1 - TRBJ2-4
TGTGCCAGCAGCAAAGAAGGGGCCGACAGGGGGCTTCTAAGGGGCTACACCTTC CASSKEGADRGLLRGYTF - TRBV21-1 - TRBJ1-2
TGCAGCGTCTCCTCGGGGAGTACTGAAGCTTTCTTT CSVSSGSTEAFF - TRBV29-1 once TRBJ1-1
TGTGCCAGTAGCCCTACAGCAAACACTGAAGCTTTCTTT CASSPTANTEAFF - TRBV19 once TRBJ1-1
TGTGCCAGCAGCTTAGACGGGAATGTCAATGGCTACACCTTC CASSLDGNVNGYTF - TRBV7-9 - TRBJ1-2
TGTGCCAGCAGCTTAGTGGGCCGGGGAGCAAGGGGCGGCTACACCTTC CASSLVGRGARGGYTF - TRBV11-2 - TRBJ1-2